These T cell receptor beta chains were read from a single sample in a study of T cell changes during pregnancy in multiple sclerosis. Some clones are missing from TCRdb's copy, which holds only in-frame ones; the method was immunoSEQ multiplex PCR. The sample lists 60,000 to 85,000 clones, 80% to 95% occurring once. The source was peripheral blood, collected after pregnancy. The receptors stem from a female donor in good health, enrolled as a control in a pregnancy study. Each CDR3 is given with its conserved first and last residue. The D gene is left open where the match is weak. Part of the rows lack a size; the others show once, few, many or a class for expanded clones.

NA	14	TRBV29-1	TRBJ2-5	once	CSVSPRHLQETQYF	TGCAGCGTTTCTCCCCGACACCTTCAAGAGACCCAGTACTTC
TRBD2	12	TRBV4-2	TRBJ2-7	NA	CASSPGTSFLYF	TGTGCCAGCAGCCCAGGGACTAGCTTTCTGTACTTC
TRBD1	14	TRBV4-1	TRBJ1-1	NA	CASSPRGLGTEAFF	TGCGCCAGCAGCCCAAGGGGGCTTGGCACTGAAGCTTTCTTT
NA	13	TRBV5-4	TRBJ1-2	NA	CASSLTANYGYTF	TGTGCCAGCAGCTTAACAGCTAACTATGGCTACACCTTC
NA	12	TRBV6-5	TRBJ1-1	NA	CASSWGDTEAFF	TGTGCCAGCAGTTGGGGGGACACTGAAGCTTTCTTT
NA	17	TRBV5-1	TRBJ1-3	NA	CASSLIGGESSGNTIYF	TGCGCCAGCAGCTTGATCGGGGGGGAAAGCTCTGGAAACACCATATATTTT
TRBD1	16	TRBV6-5	TRBJ2-1	NA	CASSYPGETGLNEQFF	TGTGCCAGCAGTTACCCCGGGGAGACAGGGCTCAATGAGCAGTTCTTC
TRBD1	16	TRBV28	TRBJ1-2	NA	CASQKDRGRGVGGYTF	TGTGCCAGCCAAAAGGACAGGGGCCGGGGGGTAGGTGGCTACACCTTC
NA	15	TRBV6-1	TRBJ1-6	NA	CATKPGHLYNSPLHF	TGTGCCACCAAGCCGGGACACCTTTATAATTCACCCCTCCACTTT
TRBD1	14	TRBV27	TRBJ1-5	NA	CASSQGAGNQPQHF	TGTGCCAGCAGTCAGGGGGCTGGCAATCAGCCCCAGCATTTT
NA	14	TRBV10-3	TRBJ1-1	NA	CAISESPGMGEAFF	TGTGCCATCAGTGAGTCCCCAGGGATGGGAGAAGCTTTCTTT
NA	15	TRBV7-9	TRBJ1-4	NA	CASSKYSATNEKLFF	TGTGCCAGCAGCAAGTACAGTGCAACTAATGAAAAACTGTTTTTT
NA	13	TRBV27	TRBJ1-2	NA	CASSLSNRFPYTF	TGTGCCAGCAGTCTATCCAACAGGTTTCCCTACACCTTC
NA	13	TRBV18	TRBJ2-5	NA	CASSLEHQETQYF	TGTGCCAGCTCCCTTGAGCACCAAGAGACCCAGTACTTC
NA	13	TRBV6-4	TRBJ2-2	NA	CASSARSTGELFF	TGTGCCAGCAGTGCCCGTTCCACCGGGGAGCTGTTTTTT
NA	16	TRBV2	TRBJ2-2	NA	CASSALGRTNTGELFF	TGTGCCAGCAGTGCTCTGGGCAGAACGAACACCGGGGAGCTGTTTTTT
TRBD1	18	TRBV23-1	TRBJ1-5	NA	CASSPTLPGTGGYQPQHF	TGCGCCAGCAGTCCTACCCTCCCTGGGACAGGGGGCTATCAGCCCCAGCATTTT
TRBD1	13	TRBV29-1	TRBJ1-6	NA	CSVGEDRGSPLHF	TGCAGCGTTGGAGAGGACAGGGGATCTCCCCTCCACTTT